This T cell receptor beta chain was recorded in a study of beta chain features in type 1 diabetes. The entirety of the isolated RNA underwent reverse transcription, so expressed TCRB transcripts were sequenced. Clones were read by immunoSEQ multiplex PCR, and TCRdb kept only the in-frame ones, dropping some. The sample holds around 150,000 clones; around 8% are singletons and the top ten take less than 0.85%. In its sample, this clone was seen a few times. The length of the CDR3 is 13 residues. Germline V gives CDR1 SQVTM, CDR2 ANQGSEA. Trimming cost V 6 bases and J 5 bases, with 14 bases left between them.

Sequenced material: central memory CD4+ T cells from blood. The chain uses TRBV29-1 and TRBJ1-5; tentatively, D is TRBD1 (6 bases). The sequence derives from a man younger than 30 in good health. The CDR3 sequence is CSVAPGVYQPQHF. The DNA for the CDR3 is TGCAGCGTCGCCCCAGGGGTTTATCAGCCCCAGCATTTT.